What follows are 21 T cell receptor beta chains derived from one specimen sequenced in a study of blood T cells in healthy people across ages. Primed by a sample-barcoded 5' primer and a J-beta primer mix, a second PCR proceeded for about 6 to 11 cycles. MiXCR was run by TCRdb on the 5' RACE reads, yielding one entry per CDR3 protein. The repertoire includes some 1.5 million distinct CDR3 sequences, about 28% of them detected once, and roughly 8% sits in the top ten. Material for sequencing was blood. These receptors were taken from a woman aged 25 to 45 in good health.

This clonotype was seen repeatedly, ten times or more. The chain couples TRBV7-9 to TRBJ1-2; D is unresolved. Per the germline V gene, CDR1 is SEHNR and CDR2 is FQNEAQ (reference sequence). Trimming took 10 bases from V and 0 from J, leaving 9 bases between them. The CDR3 runs 12 residues. The DNA for the CDR3 is TGTGCCACAGGAGACCCTAACTATGGCTACACCTTC. It is translated as CATGDPNYGYTF.

This clonotype was seen a few times. CDR3 nucleotides: TGTGCCAGCAGTTCCTTACAGGGCTTTGAAGCTTTCTTT. Its protein product is CASSSLQGFEAFF. V gene TRBV6-6 combines with J gene TRBJ1-1; a possible D gene is TRBD1 (6 bases). Germline V gene data show CDR1 as MNHNY and CDR2 as SVGAGI (reference sequence). This CDR3 contains 13 residues. With 4 bases removed from V and 7 bases from J, the gap between germline ends came to 13 bases.

This rearrangement joins TRBV29-1 to TRBJ2-3; 9 nucleotides align to TRBD2. V lost 0 bases to trimming and J lost 5 bases; unmatched junction nucleotides: 6. Looked up from germline, CDR1 is SQVTM and CDR2 is ANQGSEA. This CDR3 spans 15 amino acids. The DNA for the CDR3 is TGCAGCGTTGAAGAGCGGGAGGGCCGGGGAGATACGCAGTATTTT. Amino acid sequence: CSVEEREGRGDTQYF.

This clonotype was seen many times. The chain carries TRBV15 and TRBJ2-7; no clear D gene. Germline V lookup: CDR1 LNHNV, CDR2 YYDKDF (reference sequence). V was trimmed by 7 bases and J by 6 bases, leaving 16 bases between them. This CDR3 region has 13 residues. Here the CDR3 reads CATTDSLDGEQYF. The CDR3 DNA sequence: TGTGCCACCACCGACTCCCTGGATGGCGAGCAGTACTTC. The full variable domain, its missing parts supplied by reference TRBV15 and TRBJ2-7, is DAMVIQNPRYQVTQFGKPVTLSCSQTLNHNVMYWYQQKSSQAPKLLFHYYDKDFNNEADTPDNFQSRRPNTSFCFLDIRSPGLGDTAMYLCATTDSLDGEQYFGPGTRLTVT.

This sequence joins TRBV20-1 and TRBJ1-1; tentatively, D is TRBD1 (5 bases). The CDR3 is 14 amino acids. Trimming pared 7 bases from V and 1 base from J, leaving 16 bases between. Germline-derived CDR1 and CDR2 are DFQATT and SNEGSKA (reference sequence). Here the CDR3 reads CSVRGVRRNTEAFF. The CDR3 bases are TGCAGTGTCAGAGGGGTCAGGAGGAACACTGAAGCTTTCTTT.

Regarding this clonotype: A read error may account for a junction end that differs from germline. V is TRBV28 and J is TRBJ2-7; D call uncertain. The CDR3 spans 13 residues. Germline V CDR1 and CDR2: MDHEN, SYDVKM. This CDR3 is CANSPPLPSEQYF. The CDR3 region has the DNA TGTGCCAACAGTCCTCCCCTCCCCAGCGAGCAGTACTTC.

This clonotype was counted many times. This chain connects TRBV28 to TRBJ2-4, with D unclear. Trimming removed 6 bases from V and 13 bases from J, with 10 bases in between. Germline assignment: CDR1 MDHEN and CDR2 SYDVKM. This CDR3 spans 10 amino acids. CDR3 protein: CASRKGEQYF. The CDR3 DNA is TGTGCCAGCAGGAAAGGAGAGCAGTACTTC.

This clonotype was recorded many times. The rearrangement uses TRBV15 and TRBJ2-7, with D possibly TRBD2 on 5 matching bases. Trimming left V 1 base short and J 0 bases short, with 10 bases between. Per germline, CDR1 LNHNV and CDR2 YYDKDF (reference sequence). CDR3 length equals 15 residues. CDR3 DNA: TGTGCCACCAGCAGAGTCGGCGGGCCCTCCTACGAGCAGTACTTC. It specifies CATSRVGGPSYEQYF.

The sample holds many counts of this clonotype. The genes are TRBV20-1 and TRBJ2-5; weak D call: TRBD2 (6 bases). This CDR3 has 12 residues. Germline V CDR1 and CDR2: DFQATT, SNEGSKA (reference sequence). The ends were cut back, 8 bases at V and 2 bases at J, with 12 bases in the middle. DNA for the CDR3: TGCAGTCCGGGACTCCCACAAGAGACCCAGTACTTC. As protein: CSPGLPQETQYF.

This clonotype occurred many times. V usage is TRBV29-1 and J usage is TRBJ2-7, with D maybe TRBD2 (6 bases). CDR1 and CDR2 from the germline V gene are SQVTM and ANQGSEA. V lost 6 bases, J lost 5 bases, and 14 bases lay in between. This CDR3 spans 12 amino acids. In DNA form, the CDR3 reads TGCAGCGTCGTGGCGCGGGGCCACGAGCAGTACTTC. Residues: CSVVARGHEQYF.

A few counts support this clonotype. The chain is built from TRBV3-1 and TRBJ1-2; possible D gene TRBD1, 6 bases. The CDR3 spans 14 residues. The V end lost 4 bases, the J end lost 6 bases, and 15 bases lay between the germline ends. CDR1 is LGHDT and CDR2 is YNNKEL in the germline V gene (reference sequence). CDR3 residues: CASSPTPGEHGYTF. In nucleotides, the CDR3 is TGTGCCAGCAGCCCCACCCCAGGGGAGCATGGCTACACCTTC.

This clonotype was recorded a few times. The V call is TRBV27, the J call TRBJ2-6, with D unresolved. The CDR3 contains 18 residues. The germline V gene encodes CDR1 MNHEY and CDR2 SMNVEV (reference sequence). Trimming took off 7 bases at V and 0 bases at J, with 19 bases between the two ends. CDR3 DNA sequence: TGTGCCAGCATGGCGACGGGCAGATATCGCTCTGGGGCCAACGTCCTGACTTTC. Its translation: CASMATGRYRSGANVLTF.

This chain joins TRBV7-2 and TRBJ2-3; tentatively, D is TRBD2 (5 bases). Per germline, CDR1 SGHTA and CDR2 FQGNSA. The V and J ends lost 11 bases and 0 bases respectively, with 12 bases between them. This CDR3 spans 13 amino acids. CDR3 in amino acids: CAGKAESTDTQYF. CDR3 DNA sequence: TGTGCCGGAAAAGCGGAGAGCACAGATACGCAGTATTTT. The full variable domain, in which reference TRBV7-2 and TRBJ2-3 provide the parts outside the CDR3, is GAGVSQSPSNKVTEKGKDVELRCDPISGHTALYWYRQSLGQGLEFLIYFQGNSAPDKSGLPSDRFSAERTGGSVSTLTIQRTQQEDSAVYLCAGKAESTDTQYFGPGTRLTVL.

As for this clonotype: A read error may be the cause here, since a much bigger clone is one base away. This chain joins TRBV6-1 and TRBJ2-6, with a tentative D call TRBD1 (5 bases). Germline CDR1 and CDR2: MNHNS and SASEGT. This CDR3 contains 15 residues. CDR3 DNA: TGTGCCAGCAGAGGGTTACCTTCTGGGGCCAACGTCCCGACTTTC. It encodes CASRGLPSGANVPTF.

This clonotype was found many times. The CDR3 spells CASSYGKGRHEQYF. DNA of the CDR3: TGTGCCAGCAGCTACGGGAAGGGTCGACACGAGCAGTACTTC. The gene calls are TRBV7-2 and TRBJ2-7; tentative D call: TRBD2 (5 bases). From germline, CDR1 is SGHTA and CDR2 FQGNSA. This CDR3 is built from 14 residues. V dropped 4 bases and J dropped 5 bases, with 15 bases sitting between them.

At least ten counts were recorded for this clonotype. The V call is TRBV25-1, the J call TRBJ2-5; D uncertain. Deletions cut 1 base from V and 5 bases from J, with 14 bases between. CDR3 length: 15 residues. The germline V gene encodes CDR1 MGHDK and CDR2 SYGVNS. CDR3 residues: CASSEFSRFQETQYF. CDR3 coding DNA: TGTGCCAGCAGTGAATTTTCTAGGTTCCAGGAGACCCAGTACTTC.

Many counts were recorded for this clonotype. The V and J genes are TRBV5-1 and TRBJ2-7; possibly TRBD2 for D (6 bases). The germline V gene has CDR1 SGHRS and CDR2 YFSETQ. V lost 4 bases to trimming and J lost 2 bases, with 16 bases between them. This CDR3 contains 15 residues. The CDR3 here is CASSRGTDYTYEQYF. CDR3 coding DNA: TGCGCCAGCAGCCGCGGGACGGACTATACCTACGAGCAGTACTTC.

V is TRBV20-1 and J is TRBJ2-5, with D perhaps TRBD2 (5 bases). V gave up 6 bases and J gave up 5 bases, with 16 bases separating them. Germline V CDR1 and CDR2: DFQATT, SNEGSKA (reference sequence). The CDR3 contains 13 residues. The CDR3 here is CSAEGASGETQYF. DNA of the CDR3: TGCAGTGCCGAGGGTGCTAGTGGCGAGACCCAGTACTTC.

The CDR3 bases are TGCGCCAGCAGGGTTGGGGCCAACGTCCTGACTTTC. It specifies CASRVGANVLTF. This sequence joins TRBV5-1 and TRBJ2-6, with D hard to call. The CDR3 loop spans 12 amino acids. V shed 5 bases and J shed 3 bases, with 3 bases lying between them. In germline, CDR1 is SGHRS, CDR2 YFSETQ. The complete variable domain, with remaining parts taken from reference TRBV5-1 and TRBJ2-6, reads KAGVTQTPRYLIKTRGQQVTLSCSPISGHRSVSWYQQTPGQGLQFLFEYFSETQRNKGNFPGRFSGRQFSNSRSEMNVSTLELGDSALYLCASRVGANVLTFGAGSRLTVL.

This clonotype was picked up a small number of times. This chain connects TRBV15 to TRBJ1-5, with D hard to call. V lost 4 bases to trimming and J lost 7 bases, with 17 bases between them. The CDR3 has 15 amino acids. Germline V CDR1 and CDR2: LNHNV, YYDKDF (reference sequence). This CDR3 is CATSTTRAFGQPQHF. The DNA of the CDR3 is TGTGCCACCAGCACCACCCGGGCTTTTGGACAGCCCCAGCATTTT.

The rearrangement joins TRBV9 to TRBJ2-1; TRBD2 might be the D (6 bases). Trimming took off 0 bases at V and 3 bases at J, with 16 bases between the two ends. The CDR3 spans 17 residues. Germline values: CDR1 SGDLS, CDR2 YYNGEE. The CDR3 region is CASSVARTCGIYNEQFF. CDR3 bases: TGTGCCAGCAGCGTAGCAAGGACTTGCGGGATCTACAATGAGCAGTTCTTC.